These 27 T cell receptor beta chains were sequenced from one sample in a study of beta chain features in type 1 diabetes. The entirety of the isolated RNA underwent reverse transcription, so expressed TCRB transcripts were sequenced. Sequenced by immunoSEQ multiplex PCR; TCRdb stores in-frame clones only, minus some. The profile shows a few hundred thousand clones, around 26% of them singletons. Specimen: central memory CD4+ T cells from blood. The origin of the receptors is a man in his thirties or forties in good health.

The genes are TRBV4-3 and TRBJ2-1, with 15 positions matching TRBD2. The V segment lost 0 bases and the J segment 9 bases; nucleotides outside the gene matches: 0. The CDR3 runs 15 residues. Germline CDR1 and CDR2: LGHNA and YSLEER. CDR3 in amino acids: CASSQEGLAGGEQFF. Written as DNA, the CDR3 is TGCGCCAGCAGCCAAGAGGGACTAGCGGGAGGTGAGCAGTTCTTC.

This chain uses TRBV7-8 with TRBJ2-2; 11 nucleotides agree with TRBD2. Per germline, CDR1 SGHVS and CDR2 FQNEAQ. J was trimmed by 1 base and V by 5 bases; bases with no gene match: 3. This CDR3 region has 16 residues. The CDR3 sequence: CASSLTSGRNTGELFF. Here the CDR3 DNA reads TGTGCCAGCAGCCTCACTAGCGGGAGGAACACCGGGGAGCTGTTTTTT.

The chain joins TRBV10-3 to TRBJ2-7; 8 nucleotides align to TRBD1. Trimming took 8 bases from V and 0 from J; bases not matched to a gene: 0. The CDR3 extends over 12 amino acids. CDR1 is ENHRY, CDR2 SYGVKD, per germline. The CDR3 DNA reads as TGTGCCATCGGACAGGGCTCCTACGAGCAGTACTTC. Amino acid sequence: CAIGQGSYEQYF.

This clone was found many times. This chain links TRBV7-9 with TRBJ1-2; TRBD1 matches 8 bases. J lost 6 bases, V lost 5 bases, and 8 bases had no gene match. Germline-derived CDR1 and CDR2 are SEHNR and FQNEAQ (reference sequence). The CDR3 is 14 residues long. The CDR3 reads CASSGQGPLDGYTF. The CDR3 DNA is TGTGCCAGCAGCGGACAGGGACCCCTTGATGGCTACACCTTC.

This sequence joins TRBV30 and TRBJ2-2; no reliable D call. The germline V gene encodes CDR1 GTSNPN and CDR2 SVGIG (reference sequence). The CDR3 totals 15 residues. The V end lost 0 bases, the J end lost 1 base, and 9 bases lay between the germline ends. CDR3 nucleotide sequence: TGTGCCTGGAGTGTACTCGACTGGAACACCGGGGAGCTGTTTTTT. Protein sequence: CAWSVLDWNTGELFF. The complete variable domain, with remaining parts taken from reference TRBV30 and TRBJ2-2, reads SQTIHQWPATLVQPVGSPLSLECTVEGTSNPNLYWYRQAAGRGLQLLFYSVGIGQISSEVPQNLSASRPQDRQFILSSKKLLLSDSGFYLCAWSVLDWNTGELFFGEGSRLTVL.

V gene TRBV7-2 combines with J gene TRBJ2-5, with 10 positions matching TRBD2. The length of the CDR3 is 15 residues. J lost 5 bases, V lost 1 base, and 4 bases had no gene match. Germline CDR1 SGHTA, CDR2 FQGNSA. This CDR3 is CASSLVSSGSETQYF. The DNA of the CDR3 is TGTGCCAGCAGCTTAGTTTCTAGCGGGAGCGAGACCCAGTACTTC. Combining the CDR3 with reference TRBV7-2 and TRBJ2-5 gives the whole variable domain GAGVSQSPSNKVTEKGKDVELRCDPISGHTALYWYRQSLGQGLEFLIYFQGNSAPDKSGLPSDRFSAERTGGSVSTLTIQRTQQEDSAVYLCASSLVSSGSETQYFGPGTRLLVL.

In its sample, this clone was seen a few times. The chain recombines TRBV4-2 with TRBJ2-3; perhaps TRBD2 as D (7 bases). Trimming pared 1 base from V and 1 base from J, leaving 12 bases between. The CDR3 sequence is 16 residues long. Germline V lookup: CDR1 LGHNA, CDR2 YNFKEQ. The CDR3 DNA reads TGTGCCAGCAGCCAAGGTATCGGGGGGCGCACAGATACGCAGTATTTT. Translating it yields CASSQGIGGRTDTQYF.

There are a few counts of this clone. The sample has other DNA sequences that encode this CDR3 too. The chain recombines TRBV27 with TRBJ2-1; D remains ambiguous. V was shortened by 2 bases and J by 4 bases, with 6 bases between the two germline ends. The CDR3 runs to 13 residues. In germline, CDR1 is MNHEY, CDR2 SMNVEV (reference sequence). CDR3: CASSLNSYNEQFF. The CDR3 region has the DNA TGTGCCAGCAGTTTAAACTCGTACAATGAGCAGTTCTTC.

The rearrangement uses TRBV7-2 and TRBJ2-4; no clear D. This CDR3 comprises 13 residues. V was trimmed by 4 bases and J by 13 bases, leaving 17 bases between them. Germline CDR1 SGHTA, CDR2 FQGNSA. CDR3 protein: CASSSGLSKRQYF. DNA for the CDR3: TGTGCCAGCAGCTCCGGCCTTTCCAAGAGACAGTACTTC. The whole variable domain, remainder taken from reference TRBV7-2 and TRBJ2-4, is GAGVSQSPSNKVTEKGKDVELRCDPISGHTALYWYRQSLGQGLEFLIYFQGNSAPDKSGLPSDRFSAERTGGSVSTLTIQRTQQEDSAVYLCASSSGLSKRQYFGAGTRLSVL.

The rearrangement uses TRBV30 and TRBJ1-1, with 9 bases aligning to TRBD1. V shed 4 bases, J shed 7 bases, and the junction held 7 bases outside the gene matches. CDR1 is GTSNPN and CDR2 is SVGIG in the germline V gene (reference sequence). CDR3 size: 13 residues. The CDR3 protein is CAWTRTGAHEAFF. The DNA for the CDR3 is TGTGCCTGGACCAGGACAGGGGCCCATGAAGCTTTCTTT. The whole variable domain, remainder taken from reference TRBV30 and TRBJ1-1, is SQTIHQWPATLVQPVGSPLSLECTVEGTSNPNLYWYRQAAGRGLQLLFYSVGIGQISSEVPQNLSASRPQDRQFILSSKKLLLSDSGFYLCAWTRTGAHEAFFGQGTRLTVV.

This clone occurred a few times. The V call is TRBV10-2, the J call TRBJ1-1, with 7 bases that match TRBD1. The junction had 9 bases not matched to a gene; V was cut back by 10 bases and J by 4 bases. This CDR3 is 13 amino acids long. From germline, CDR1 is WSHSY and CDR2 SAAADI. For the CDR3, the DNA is TGCGCCACGAGTTCCCAGGGGGGCACTGAAGCTTTCTTT. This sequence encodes CATSSQGGTEAFF.

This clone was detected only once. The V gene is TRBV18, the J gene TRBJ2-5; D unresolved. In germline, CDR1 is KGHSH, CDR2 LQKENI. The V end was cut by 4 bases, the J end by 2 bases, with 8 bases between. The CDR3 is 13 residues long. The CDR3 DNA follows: TGTGCCAGCTCACTCCGGGCGCAAGAGACCCAGTACTTC. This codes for CASSLRAQETQYF.

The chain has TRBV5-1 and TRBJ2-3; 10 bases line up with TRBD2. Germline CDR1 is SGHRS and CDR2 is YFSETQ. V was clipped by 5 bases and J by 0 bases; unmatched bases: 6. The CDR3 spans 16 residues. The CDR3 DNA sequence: TGCGCCAGCAGTCCCGCGACTAGCGGGAGCACAGATACGCAGTATTTT. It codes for CASSPATSGSTDTQYF. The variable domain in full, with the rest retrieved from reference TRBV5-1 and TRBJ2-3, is KAGVTQTPRYLIKTRGQQVTLSCSPISGHRSVSWYQQTPGQGLQFLFEYFSETQRNKGNFPGRFSGRQFSNSRSEMNVSTLELGDSALYLCASSPATSGSTDTQYFGPGTRLTVL.

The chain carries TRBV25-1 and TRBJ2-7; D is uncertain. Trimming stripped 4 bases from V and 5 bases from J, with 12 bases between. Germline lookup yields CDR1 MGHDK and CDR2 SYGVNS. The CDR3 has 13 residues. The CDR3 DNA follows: TGTGCCAGCAGTGTAGGATTTCGGGACGAGCAGTACTTC. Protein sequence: CASSVGFRDEQYF.

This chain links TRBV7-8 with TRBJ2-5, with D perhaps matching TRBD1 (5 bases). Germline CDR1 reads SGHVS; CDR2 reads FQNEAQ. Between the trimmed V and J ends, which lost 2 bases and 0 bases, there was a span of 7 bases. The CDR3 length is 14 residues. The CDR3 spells CASSLNRNQETQYF. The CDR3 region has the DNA TGTGCCAGCAGCTTAAACAGGAACCAAGAGACCCAGTACTTC.

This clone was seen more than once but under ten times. The CDR3 sequence is CATSREVNTEAFF. CDR3 nucleotides: TGTGCCACCAGCAGAGAGGTGAACACTGAAGCTTTCTTT. The chain couples TRBV15 to TRBJ1-1; D uncertain. The CDR3 contains 13 residues. V was cut by 0 bases and J by 0 bases, with 2 bases left in between. Germline CDR1 LNHNV, CDR2 YYDKDF (reference sequence). Full variable domain (missing parts from reference TRBV15 and TRBJ1-1): DAMVIQNPRYQVTQFGKPVTLSCSQTLNHNVMYWYQQKSSQAPKLLFHYYDKDFNNEADTPDNFQSRRPNTSFCFLDIRSPGLGDTAMYLCATSREVNTEAFFGQGTRLTVV.

CDR3 coding DNA: TGTGCCAGCAGCTTAGAGGTTTCAGGGACAAGGGGCTACACCTTC. This translates into CASSLEVSGTRGYTF. The chain joins TRBV7-2 to TRBJ1-2; tentative D call: TRBD1 (6 bases). V was pared by 1 base and J by 8 bases, with 17 bases between. The germline V gene encodes CDR1 SGHTA and CDR2 FQGNSA. CDR3 size: 15 residues.

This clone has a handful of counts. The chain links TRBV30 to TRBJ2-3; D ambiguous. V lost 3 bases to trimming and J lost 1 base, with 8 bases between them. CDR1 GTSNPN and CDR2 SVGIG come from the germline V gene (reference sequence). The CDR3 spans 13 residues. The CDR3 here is CAWRETGTDTQYF. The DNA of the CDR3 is TGTGCCTGGAGGGAAACCGGCACAGATACGCAGTATTTT.

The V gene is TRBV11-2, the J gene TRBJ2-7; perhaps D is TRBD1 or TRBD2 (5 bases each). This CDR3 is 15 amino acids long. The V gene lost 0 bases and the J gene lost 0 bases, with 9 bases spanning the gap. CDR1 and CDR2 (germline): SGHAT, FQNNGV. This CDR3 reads CASSLDPGPSYEQYF. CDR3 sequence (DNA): TGTGCCAGCAGCTTAGATCCGGGGCCCTCCTACGAGCAGTACTTC.

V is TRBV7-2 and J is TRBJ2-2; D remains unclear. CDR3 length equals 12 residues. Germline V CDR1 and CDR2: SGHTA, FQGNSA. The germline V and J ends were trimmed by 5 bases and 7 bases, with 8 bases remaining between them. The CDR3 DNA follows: TGTGCCAGCAGCCTGTCAATCGGGGAGCTGTTTTTT. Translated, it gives CASSLSIGELFF.

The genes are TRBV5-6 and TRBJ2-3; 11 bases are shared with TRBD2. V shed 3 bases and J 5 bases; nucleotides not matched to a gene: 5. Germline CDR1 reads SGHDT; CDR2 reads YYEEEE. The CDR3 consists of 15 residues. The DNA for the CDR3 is TGTGCCAGCAGCTCCAGAGGACTAGCGGGAGATACGCAGTATTTT. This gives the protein CASSSRGLAGDTQYF.

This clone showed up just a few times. DNA for the CDR3: TGTGCCTGGAGTCAACTATCGCCCGGGACACAGTCCTACGAGCAGTACTTC. It is translated as CAWSQLSPGTQSYEQYF. The rearrangement joins TRBV30 to TRBJ2-7; a weak D match, TRBD1 (6 bases). The germline CDR1 and CDR2 sequences are GTSNPN and SVGIG (reference sequence). This CDR3 is built from 17 residues. Trimming shortened V by 2 bases and J by 1 base, and 21 bases separated the two germline ends.

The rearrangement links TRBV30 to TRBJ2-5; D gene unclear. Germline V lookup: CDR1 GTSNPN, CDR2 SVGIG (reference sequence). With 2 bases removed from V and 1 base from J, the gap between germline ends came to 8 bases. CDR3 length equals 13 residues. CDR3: CAWSPLIQETQYF. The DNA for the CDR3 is TGTGCCTGGAGTCCCCTTATCCAAGAGACCCAGTACTTC. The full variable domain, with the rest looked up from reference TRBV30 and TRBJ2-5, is SQTIHQWPATLVQPVGSPLSLECTVEGTSNPNLYWYRQAAGRGLQLLFYSVGIGQISSEVPQNLSASRPQDRQFILSSKKLLLSDSGFYLCAWSPLIQETQYFGPGTRLLVL.

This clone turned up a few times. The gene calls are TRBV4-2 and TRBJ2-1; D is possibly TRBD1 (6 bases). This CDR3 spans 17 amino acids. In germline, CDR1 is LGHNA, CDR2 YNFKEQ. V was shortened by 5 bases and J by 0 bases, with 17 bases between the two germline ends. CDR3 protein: CASSKGTGTHSYNEQFF. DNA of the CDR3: TGTGCCAGCAGCAAGGGAACCGGGACACACTCCTACAATGAGCAGTTCTTC.

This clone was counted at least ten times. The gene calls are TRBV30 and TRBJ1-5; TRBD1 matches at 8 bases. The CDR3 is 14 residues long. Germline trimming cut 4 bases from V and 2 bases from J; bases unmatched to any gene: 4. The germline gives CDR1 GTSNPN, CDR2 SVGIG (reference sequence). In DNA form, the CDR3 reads TGTGCCTGGACCAGGGGGCGAGGCAATCAGCCCCAGCATTTT. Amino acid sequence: CAWTRGRGNQPQHF.

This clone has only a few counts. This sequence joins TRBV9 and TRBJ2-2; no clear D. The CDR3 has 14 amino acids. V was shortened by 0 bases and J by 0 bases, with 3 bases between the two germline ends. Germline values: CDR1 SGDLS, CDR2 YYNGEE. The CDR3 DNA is TGTGCCAGCAGCGTAGCGTCGAACACCGGGGAGCTGTTTTTT. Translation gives CASSVASNTGELFF.

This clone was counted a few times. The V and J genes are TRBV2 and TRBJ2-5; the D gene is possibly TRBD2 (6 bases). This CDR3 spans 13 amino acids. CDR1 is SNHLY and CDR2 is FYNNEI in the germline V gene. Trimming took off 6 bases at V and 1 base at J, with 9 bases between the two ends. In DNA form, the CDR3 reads TGTGCCAGCAGCCGGGACTTCCAAGAGACCCAGTACTTC. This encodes CASSRDFQETQYF.